This T cell receptor (beta chain) was identified during a study of T cells after yellow fever vaccination. Study-level information: SMART-Seq v4 Ultra Low Input prepared the low-cell-number fractions.

5'RACE template switching added a universal primer site and UMIs to TCR cDNA. In TCRdb, the 5' RACE reads were re-called with MiXCR into one record per CDR3 protein. The table lists some 320,000 distinct CDR3 sequences, around 9.3% of them singletons, with about 3.5% in the top ten. Study results and limitations: Weaker, the secondary response peaked sooner, at day 5 versus 15.

This clonotype occurred a few times. What it binds is unknown. Per germline, CDR1 MNHEY and CDR2 SMNVEV (reference sequence). V was cut by 6 bases and J by 12 bases, with 27 bases left in between. The CDR3 contains 17 residues. This sequence was found in a man younger than 35 who received the YFV17D yellow fever vaccine. V usage is TRBV27 and J usage is TRBJ1-6, with D uncertain. Sequenced material: CD4+ T cells sorted from PBMCs, taken 5 days after the yellow fever booster vaccination. CDR3 in amino acids: CASRPTPRTDLHRPLHF. CDR3 coding DNA: TGTGCCAGCAGGCCCACCCCTAGAACAGATCTCCACCGACCCCTCCACTTT.